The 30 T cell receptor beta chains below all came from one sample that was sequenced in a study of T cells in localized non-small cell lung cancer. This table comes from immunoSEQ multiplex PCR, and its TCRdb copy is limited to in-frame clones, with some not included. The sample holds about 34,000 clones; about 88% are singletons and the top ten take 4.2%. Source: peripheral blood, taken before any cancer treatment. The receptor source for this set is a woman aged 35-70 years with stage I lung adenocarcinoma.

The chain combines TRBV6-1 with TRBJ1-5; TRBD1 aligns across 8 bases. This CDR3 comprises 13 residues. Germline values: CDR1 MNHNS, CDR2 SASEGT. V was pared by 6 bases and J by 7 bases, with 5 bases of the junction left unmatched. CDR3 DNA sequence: TGTGCCAGCAGCGACGACAGGGGACAGCCCCAGCATTTT. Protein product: CASSDDRGQPQHF.

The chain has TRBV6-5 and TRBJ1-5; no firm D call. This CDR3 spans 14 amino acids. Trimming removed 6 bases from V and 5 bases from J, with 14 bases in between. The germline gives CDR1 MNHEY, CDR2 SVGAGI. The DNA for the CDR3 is TGTGCCAGCAGGTTAGATTCGGACGATCAGCCCCAGCATTTT. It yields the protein CASRLDSDDQPQHF.

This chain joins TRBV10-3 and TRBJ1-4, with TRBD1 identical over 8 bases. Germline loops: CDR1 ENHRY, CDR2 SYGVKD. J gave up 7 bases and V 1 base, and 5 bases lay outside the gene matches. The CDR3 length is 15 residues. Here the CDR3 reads CAISEFGQGSEKLFF. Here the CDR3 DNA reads TGTGCCATCAGTGAGTTCGGACAGGGTAGTGAAAAACTGTTTTTT.

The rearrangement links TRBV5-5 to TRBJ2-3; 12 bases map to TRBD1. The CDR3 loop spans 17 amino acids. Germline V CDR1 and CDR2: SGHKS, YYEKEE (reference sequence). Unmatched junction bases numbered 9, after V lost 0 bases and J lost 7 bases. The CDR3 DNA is TGTGCCAGCAGCTTGGCAGGGGACAGGGGGCAAGAGTATACGCAGTATTTT. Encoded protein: CASSLAGDRGQEYTQYF.

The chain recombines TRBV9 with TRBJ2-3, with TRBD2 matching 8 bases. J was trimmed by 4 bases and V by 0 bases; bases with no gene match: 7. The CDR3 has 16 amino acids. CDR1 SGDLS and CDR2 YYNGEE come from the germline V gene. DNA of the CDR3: TGTGCCAGCAGCGTAGACACCCGGGGGGGGGCAGATACGCAGTATTTT. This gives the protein CASSVDTRGGADTQYF.

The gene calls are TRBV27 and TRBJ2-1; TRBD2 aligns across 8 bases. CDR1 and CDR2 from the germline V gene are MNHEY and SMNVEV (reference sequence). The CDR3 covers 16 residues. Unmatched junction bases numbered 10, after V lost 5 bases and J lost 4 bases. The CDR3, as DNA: TGTGCCAGCAGTGGGTTTGGACTAGCAGATTACAATGAGCAGTTCTTC. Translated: CASSGFGLADYNEQFF.

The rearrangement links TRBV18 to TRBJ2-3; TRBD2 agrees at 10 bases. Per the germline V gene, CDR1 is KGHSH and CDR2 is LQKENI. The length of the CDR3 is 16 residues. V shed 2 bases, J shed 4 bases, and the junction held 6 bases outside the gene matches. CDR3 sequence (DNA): TGTGCCAGCTCACCAACTAGCGGGGACTTAGCAGATACGCAGTATTTT. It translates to CASSPTSGDLADTQYF.

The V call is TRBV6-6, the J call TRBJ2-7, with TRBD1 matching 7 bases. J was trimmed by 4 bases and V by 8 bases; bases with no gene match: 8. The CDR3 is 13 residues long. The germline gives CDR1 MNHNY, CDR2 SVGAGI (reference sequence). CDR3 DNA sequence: TGTGCCAGCCAAGACAGGGACCATTACGAGCAGTACTTC. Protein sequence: CASQDRDHYEQYF.

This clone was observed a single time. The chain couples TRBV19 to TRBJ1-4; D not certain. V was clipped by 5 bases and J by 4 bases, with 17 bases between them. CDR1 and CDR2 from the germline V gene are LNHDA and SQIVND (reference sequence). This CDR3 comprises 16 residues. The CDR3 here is CASSSTYWSFNEKLFF. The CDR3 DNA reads TGTGCCAGTAGTTCGACTTACTGGTCCTTTAATGAAAAACTGTTTTTT. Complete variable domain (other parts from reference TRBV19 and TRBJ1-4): DGGITQSPKYLFRKEGQNVTLSCEQNLNHDAMYWYRQDPGQGLRLIYYSQIVNDFQKGDIAEGYSVSREKKESFPLTVTSAQKNPTAFYLCASSSTYWSFNEKLFFGSGTQLSVL.

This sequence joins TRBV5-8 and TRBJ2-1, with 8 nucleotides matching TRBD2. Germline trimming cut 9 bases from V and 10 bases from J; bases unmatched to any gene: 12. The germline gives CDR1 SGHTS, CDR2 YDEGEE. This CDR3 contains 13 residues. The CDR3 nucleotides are TGTGCCACCTCCCGGCGGGGGGCTTGGGAGCAGTTCTTC. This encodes CATSRRGAWEQFF. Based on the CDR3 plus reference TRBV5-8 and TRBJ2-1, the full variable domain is EAGVTQSPTHLIKTRGQQATLRCSPISGHTSVYWYQQALGLGLQFLLWYDEGEERNRGNFPPRFSGRQFPNYSSELNVNALELEDSALYLCATSRRGAWEQFFGPGTRLTVL.

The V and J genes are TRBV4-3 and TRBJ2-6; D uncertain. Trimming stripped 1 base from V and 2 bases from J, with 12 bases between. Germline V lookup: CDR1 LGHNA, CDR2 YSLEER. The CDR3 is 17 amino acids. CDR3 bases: TGCGCCAGCAGCCAAGCCTCCTTTGGGGCTGGGGCCAACGTCCTGACTTTC. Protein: CASSQASFGAGANVLTF.

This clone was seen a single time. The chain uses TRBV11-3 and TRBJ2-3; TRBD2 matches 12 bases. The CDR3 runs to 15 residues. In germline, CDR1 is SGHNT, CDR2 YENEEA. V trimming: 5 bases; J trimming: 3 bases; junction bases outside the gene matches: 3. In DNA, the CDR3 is TGTGCCAGCAGCAGGACTAGCGGGGCAACAGATACGCAGTATTTT. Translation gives CASSRTSGATDTQYF.

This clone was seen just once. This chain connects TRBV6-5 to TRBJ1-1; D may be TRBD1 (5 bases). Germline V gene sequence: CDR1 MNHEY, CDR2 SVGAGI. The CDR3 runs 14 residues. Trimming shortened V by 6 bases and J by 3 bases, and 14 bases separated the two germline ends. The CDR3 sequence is CASRPLGADTEAFF. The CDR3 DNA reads TGTGCCAGCAGACCCCTAGGGGCGGACACTGAAGCTTTCTTT.

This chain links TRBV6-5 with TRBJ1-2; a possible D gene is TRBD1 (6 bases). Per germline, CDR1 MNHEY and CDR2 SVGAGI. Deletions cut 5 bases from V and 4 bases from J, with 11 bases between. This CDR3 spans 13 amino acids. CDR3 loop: CASSQQGFYGYTF. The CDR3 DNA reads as TGTGCCAGCAGTCAACAGGGCTTCTATGGCTACACCTTC.

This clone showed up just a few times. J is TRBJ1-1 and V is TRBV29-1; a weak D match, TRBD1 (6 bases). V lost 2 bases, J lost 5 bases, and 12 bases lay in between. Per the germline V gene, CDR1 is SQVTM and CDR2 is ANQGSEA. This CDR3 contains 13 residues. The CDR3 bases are TGCAGCGTTGAAAGGGGGGAGGGGACTGAAGCTTTCTTT. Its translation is CSVERGEGTEAFF.

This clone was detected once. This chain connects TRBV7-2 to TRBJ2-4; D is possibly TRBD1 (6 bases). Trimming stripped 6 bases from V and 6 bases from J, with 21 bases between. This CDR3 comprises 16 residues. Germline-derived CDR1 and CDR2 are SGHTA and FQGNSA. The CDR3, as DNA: TGTGCCAGCAGTCTACCTCAGGGGATTCGGACAAACATTCAGTACTTC. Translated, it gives CASSLPQGIRTNIQYF.

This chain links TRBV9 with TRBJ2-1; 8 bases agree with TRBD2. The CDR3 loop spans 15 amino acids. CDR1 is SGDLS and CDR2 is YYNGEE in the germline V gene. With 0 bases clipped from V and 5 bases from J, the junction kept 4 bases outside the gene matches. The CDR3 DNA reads TGTGCCAGCAGCGTAGACGGGGGGGCGAACAATGAGCAGTTCTTC. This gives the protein CASSVDGGANNEQFF. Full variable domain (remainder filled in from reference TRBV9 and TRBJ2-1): DSGVTQTPKHLITATGQRVTLRCSPRSGDLSVYWYQQSLDQGLQFLIQYYNGEERAKGNILERFSAQQFPDLHSELNLSSLELGDSALYFCASSVDGGANNEQFFGPGTRLTVL.

The CDR3 loop reads CASSERLAGQETQYF. The CDR3 region has the DNA TGTGCCAGCAGTGAAAGACTAGCGGGGCAAGAGACCCAGTACTTC. This chain uses TRBV6-4 with TRBJ2-5; TRBD2 matches 11 bases. This CDR3 is built from 15 residues. Per germline, CDR1 MRHNA and CDR2 SNTAGT. V trimming: 3 bases; J trimming: 2 bases; junction bases outside the gene matches: 2.

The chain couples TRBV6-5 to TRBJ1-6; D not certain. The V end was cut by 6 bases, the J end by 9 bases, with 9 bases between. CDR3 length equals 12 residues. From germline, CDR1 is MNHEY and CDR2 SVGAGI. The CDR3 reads CASRPPSSPLHF. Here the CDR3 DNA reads TGTGCCAGCAGACCCCCAAGTTCACCCCTCCACTTT.

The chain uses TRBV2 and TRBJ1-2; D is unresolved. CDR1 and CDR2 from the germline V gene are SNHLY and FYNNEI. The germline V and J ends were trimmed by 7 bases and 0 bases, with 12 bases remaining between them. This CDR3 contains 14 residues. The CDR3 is CASKVIPTNYGYTF. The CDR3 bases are TGTGCCAGCAAGGTCATCCCTACTAACTATGGCTACACCTTC.

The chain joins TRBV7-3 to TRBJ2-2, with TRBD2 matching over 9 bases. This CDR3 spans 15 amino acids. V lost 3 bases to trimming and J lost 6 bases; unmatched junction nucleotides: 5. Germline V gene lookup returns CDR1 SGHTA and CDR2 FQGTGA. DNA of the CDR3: TGTGCCAGCAGCTTGAGTAGCGGGGGAGCCGGGGAGCTGTTTTTT. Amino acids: CASSLSSGGAGELFF.

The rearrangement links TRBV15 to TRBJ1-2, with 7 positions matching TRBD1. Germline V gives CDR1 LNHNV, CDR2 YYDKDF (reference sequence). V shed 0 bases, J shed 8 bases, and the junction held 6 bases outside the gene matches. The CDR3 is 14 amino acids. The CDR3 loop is CATSRDGTVGGYTF. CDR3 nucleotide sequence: TGTGCCACCAGCAGAGATGGGACAGTGGGCGGCTACACCTTC.

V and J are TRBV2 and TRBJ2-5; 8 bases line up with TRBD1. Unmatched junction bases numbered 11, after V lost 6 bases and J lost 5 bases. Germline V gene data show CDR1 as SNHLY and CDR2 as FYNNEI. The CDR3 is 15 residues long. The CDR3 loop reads CASRERTGSGETQYF. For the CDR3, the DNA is TGTGCCAGCAGGGAGAGGACAGGGTCAGGGGAGACCCAGTACTTC.

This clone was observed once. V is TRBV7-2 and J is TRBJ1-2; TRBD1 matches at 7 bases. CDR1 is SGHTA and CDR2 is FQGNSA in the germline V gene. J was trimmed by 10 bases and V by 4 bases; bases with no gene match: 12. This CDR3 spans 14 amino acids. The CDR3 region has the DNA TGTGCCAGCAGCTCGACCACCCGAACAGGGGACTACACCTTC. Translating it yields CASSSTTRTGDYTF.

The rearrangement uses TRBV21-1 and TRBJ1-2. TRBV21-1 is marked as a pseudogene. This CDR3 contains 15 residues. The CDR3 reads CASSPLTPRGPCYTF. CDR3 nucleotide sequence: TGTGCCAGCAGCCCACTAACGCCGAGGGGCCCCTGCTACACCTTC.

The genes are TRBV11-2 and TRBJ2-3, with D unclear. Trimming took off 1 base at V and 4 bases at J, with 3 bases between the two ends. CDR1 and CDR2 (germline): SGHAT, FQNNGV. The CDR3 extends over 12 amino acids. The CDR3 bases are TGTGCCAGCAGCTTAGTCCCAGATACGCAGTATTTT. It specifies CASSLVPDTQYF.

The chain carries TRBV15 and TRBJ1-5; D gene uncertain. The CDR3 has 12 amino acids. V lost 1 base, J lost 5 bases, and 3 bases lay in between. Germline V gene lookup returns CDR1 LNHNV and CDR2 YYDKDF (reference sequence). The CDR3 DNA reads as TGTGCCACCAGCAGAGGTTATCAGCCCCAGCATTTT. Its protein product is CATSRGYQPQHF.

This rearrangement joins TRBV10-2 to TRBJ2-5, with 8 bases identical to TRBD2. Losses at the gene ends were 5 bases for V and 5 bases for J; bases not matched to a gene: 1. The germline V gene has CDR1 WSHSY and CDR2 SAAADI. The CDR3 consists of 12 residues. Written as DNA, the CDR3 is TGCGCCAGCAGTATAGCGGGGGAGACCCAGTACTTC. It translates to CASSIAGETQYF.

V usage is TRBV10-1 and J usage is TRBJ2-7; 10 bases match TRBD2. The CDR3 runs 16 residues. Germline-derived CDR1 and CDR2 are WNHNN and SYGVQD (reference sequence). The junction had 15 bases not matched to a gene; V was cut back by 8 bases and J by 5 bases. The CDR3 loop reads CASSASGGLIRNEQYF. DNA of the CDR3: TGCGCCAGCTCAGCTAGCGGGGGCCTTATCCGGAACGAGCAGTACTTC.

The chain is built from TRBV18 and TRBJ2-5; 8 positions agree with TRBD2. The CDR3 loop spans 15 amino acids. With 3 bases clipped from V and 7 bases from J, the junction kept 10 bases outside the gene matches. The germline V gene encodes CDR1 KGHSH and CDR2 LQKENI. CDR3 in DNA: TGTGCCAGCTCACCGATTGAGGGACTAGGAGGGACCCAGTACTTC. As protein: CASSPIEGLGGTQYF.